This T cell receptor beta chain was identified during a study of T cell changes during pregnancy in multiple sclerosis. Produced via immunoSEQ multiplex PCR; TCRdb's table is partial and in-frame only. The sample shows fewer than 35,000 clones, 90% of them seen only once. Looked up from germline, CDR1 is MNHNY and CDR2 is SVGAGI (reference sequence). The CDR3 runs 14 residues. V lost 5 bases and J lost 4, with 13 bases in between. V gene TRBV6-6 combines with J gene TRBJ2-3; TRBD1 is a possible D gene (5 bases). The origin of this receptor is a female donor with multiple sclerosis, enrolled in a pregnancy study. The sequencing used CD8+ T cells from peripheral blood mononuclear cells, collected in the second trimester of pregnancy. The CDR3 is CASSRETEPDTQYF. In DNA, the CDR3 is TGTGCCAGCAGTAGAGAGACAGAGCCAGATACGCAGTATTTT.